This T cell receptor (beta chain) appears in the sequencing data of a study of CD8 T cells in ankylosing spondylitis. Points from the study as a whole: As reported, disease-linked clones showed significant enrichment in matched ankylosing spondylitis synovial fluid. Seven to nine highly homologous variants made up a TCR beta motif, and this motif appeared characteristic of ankylosing spondylitis blood.

Trimming cost V 5 bases and J 0 bases, with 14 bases left between them. CDR3 length equals 17 residues. Germline V gives CDR1 MNHEY, CDR2 SMNVEV (reference sequence). As regards this clonotype: What it recognizes is unknown.

Making the TCR beta libraries involved quantitative 5'-RACE with molecular barcodes. TCRdb reanalysed the 5' RACE reads using MiXCR and keeps one entry per CDR3 protein. The sample comprises 200,000 to 250,000 distinct CDR3 sequences, 8% to 11% of which are singletons, and around a fifth rests with the top ten. V usage is TRBV27 and J usage is TRBJ2-6; the D gene could be TRBD1 or TRBD2 (5 bases each). The sequence was collected from a male donor with ankylosing spondylitis or in good health (not recorded which). Sequenced material: blood, either unsorted or a sorted T cell fraction (not recorded which). CDR3: CASSQPGPVSGANVLTF. CDR3 bases: TGTGCCAGCAGTCAACCGGGACCGGTCTCTGGGGCCAACGTCCTGACTTTC.